This T cell receptor (beta chain) appears in the sequencing data of a study of shared clonotypes between healthy human individuals. As concerns this clone: Its specificity is not known.

Original analysis: Filtering of immunoSEQ junctional sequences could not match full-length read filtering. The protocol was immunoSEQ multiplex PCR, while the TCRdb copy is restricted to in-frame clones and leaves out a portion. From that table come the V and J calls and clone size; the DNA was used to work out D and trimming. The sample yields 2 million to 2.5 million clones, more than 90% seen once. Study findings and constraints: Naive subsets generally had larger estimated richness than memory subsets.

The clonotype comes from a man in his late teens or twenties in good health. Material for sequencing was naive CD4+ T cells sorted from blood. Subset: CD45RA+ positively selected.

The CDR3 spells CASSPTGTSGGKETQYF. DNA of the CDR3: TGTGCCAGCAGTCCGACCGGGACTAGCGGGGGGAAAGAGACCCAGTACTTC. J is TRBJ2-5 and V is TRBV2, with 15 bases lining up with TRBD2. The junction had 7 bases not matched to a gene; V was cut back by 5 bases and J by 3 bases. The germline V gene has CDR1 SNHLY and CDR2 FYNNEI. The CDR3 extends over 17 amino acids.